This TCR beta chain was identified in a study of cytomegalovirus exposure and HLA in healthy donors. General study points: Overall, approximately 150 TCR beta chains were annotated as cytomegalovirus-associated. A further, later analysis showed that HLA-associated TCR beta chains (compared with equally common others) were more clonally expanded.

A note on this clone: What it recognizes is unknown.

Germline-derived CDR1 and CDR2 are ENHRY and SYGVKD. Trimming took 6 bases from V and 0 from J, leaving 8 bases between them. The CDR3 covers 13 residues. PCR used 60 Vbeta primers and 13 Jbeta primers. TCRdb's copy holds only in-frame clones and misses some; the assay was immunoSEQ multiplex PCR. The data show about 100,000 clones, roughly 73% seen once. This chain links TRBV10-3 with TRBJ2-5; D is unresolved. Source material: PBMCs. The TCR was taken from a woman between 35 and 50 years old in good health and CMV-seronegative. Here the CDR3 reads CAISTEYQETQYF. The CDR3 DNA follows: TGTGCCATCAGCACAGAGTACCAAGAGACCCAGTACTTC.